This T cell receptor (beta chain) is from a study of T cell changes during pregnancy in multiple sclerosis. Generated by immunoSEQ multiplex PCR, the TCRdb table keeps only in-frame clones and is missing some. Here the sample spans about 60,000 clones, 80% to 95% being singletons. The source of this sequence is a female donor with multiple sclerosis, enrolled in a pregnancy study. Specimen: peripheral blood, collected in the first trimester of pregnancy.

The CDR3 spells CASSQRTSGGGLQFF. As DNA, the CDR3 is TGTGCCAGCAGCCAACGGACTAGCGGGGGAGGGTTGCAATTCTTC. The chain uses TRBV7-2 and TRBJ2-1, with 13 bases matching TRBD2. Germline loops: CDR1 SGHTA, CDR2 FQGNSA. The CDR3 contains 15 residues. J gave up 16 bases and V 5 bases, and 14 bases lay outside the gene matches.